These T cell receptor beta chains were read from a single sample in a study of T cells in Graves' hyperthyroidism and ophthalmopathy. TCRdb reanalysed the multiplex PCR reads using MiXCR and keeps one entry per CDR3 protein. The table shows fewer than 500,000 distinct CDR3 sequences, with roughly 14% occurring only once. The sample comprised blood. Receptors originate from a young man with Graves' hyperthyroidism that later progressed to Graves' ophthalmopathy. The CDR3 runs from the conserved cysteine through the conserved F or W. The D gene is left open where the match is weak. Size tells how often a clone was seen (once, few, many) or the class of an expanded clone, and some rows leave it out.

d_call	v_call	clone_size	cdr3_aa
NA	TRBV12-3/TRBV12-4	many	CASSLGGAPYEQYF
NA	TRBV6-6	NA	CASSYSYAYNEQFF
TRBD1	TRBV11-3	many	CASSPGQGSEKLFF
TRBD2	TRBV15	many	CATSSRFEAGVPDTQYF
TRBD2	TRBV12-3/TRBV12-4	many	CASRPTSGGVTDTQYF
NA	TRBV19	NA	CASTGGGGNQPQHF
NA	TRBV20-1	NA	CSARGTVEDTQYF
NA	TRBV20-1	few	CSATRAGPLYNEQFF
NA	TRBV12-3/TRBV12-4	many	CASSWRPGGGNTIYF
NA	TRBV20-1	many	CSARGHVMNTEAFF
TRBD2	TRBV5-1	NA	CASGTSGGIYEQYF
NA	TRBV7-8	many	CASSFREAEGGELFF
NA	TRBV2	many	CASSSSSYYEQYF
TRBD2	TRBV27	NA	CASIHPSGTQYF
TRBD2	TRBV3-1	many	CASSQAGEGETQYF
NA	TRBV12-3/TRBV12-4	few	CASSPGQVGGETQYF
TRBD1	TRBV28	few	CASSLGTGGLSTDTQYF
TRBD1	TRBV18	many	CASSPGGRGPFF
TRBD1	TRBV9	many	CASSVGQGIYNEQFF
NA	TRBV6-6	many	CASSYTGTGYNSPLHF
NA	TRBV13	NA	CASRTGLEKLFF
NA	TRBV3-1	many	CASSQSVRAYEQYF
TRBD1	TRBV6-1	few	CASSDTGTGFSPLHF
NA	TRBV6-1	few	CASNPPSYNEQFF
TRBD2	TRBV13	many	CASSLFRLAGGLDYNEQFF
NA	TRBV7-9	few	CASSLESQPQHF
NA	TRBV20-1	few	CSAPTYQGRPEAFF
NA	TRBV29-1	NA	CSVEVISGNTIYF
TRBD1	TRBV6-5	many	CASSYSAGGHQPQHF
TRBD1	TRBV13	few	CASSLDGTEYNEQFF
NA	TRBV6-1	many	CASQVANTEAFF
NA	TRBV11-1	many	CASSLRGPNTGELFF
NA	TRBV6-5	many	CASSYKGGQPQHF
TRBD1	TRBV11-2	once	CASSLGGQEPYYEQYF
TRBD2	TRBV6-1	NA	CASRTGTSWTGELFF
NA	TRBV6-1	many	CASRNVGDDYGYTF
NA	TRBV7-3	NA	CASSSTTGAGANVLTF
NA	TRBV2	many	CASSEVFQEEKLFF
TRBD1	TRBV13	few	CASSFQRGQLDYGYTF
NA	TRBV28	many	CASSQGQTPYNEQFF
TRBD1	TRBV6-1	many	CASSRDRGNNEQFF
TRBD2	TRBV5-1	many	CASNLAGGFSYNEQFF
NA	TRBV27	many	CASSLRGNEQPQHF
NA	TRBV28	NA	CASSTNLDYGYTF
NA	TRBV7-9	many	CASSLEGYVAFF
TRBD2	TRBV4-2	few	CASSQVGGGFDEQYF
NA	TRBV12-5	many	CASGSPIRGAAYEQYF
NA	TRBV7-2	NA	CASSLPAEVYEQYF
TRBD1	TRBV3-1	few	CASSPGADRSIGYTF
TRBD1	TRBV19	few	CASTRTGNYGYTF
TRBD2	TRBV28	many	CASRPHSGGGADTQYF
TRBD2	TRBV18	NA	CASSPAGGYQETQYF
NA	TRBV20-1	NA	CSASRKGGRGNEQFF
TRBD1	TRBV20-1	NA	CSASPPDRGIYGYTF
TRBD2	TRBV9	NA	CASSVAAAGGLYEQYF
TRBD2	TRBV20-1	many	CSARDKRGPGYNEQFF
NA	TRBV2	many	CASSVEGRNTIYF
NA	TRBV30	few	CAWSVRGSQPQHF
TRBD1	TRBV5-6	few	CARVGQGFSIKAKNIQYF